This TCR beta chain was obtained from a study of human T cells and chemical hapten exposure. Turning to the study itself: The scalp of each patient received a weekly diphenylcyclopropenone dose for the full roughly 25-week study.

Ten or more counts support this clonotype. Its target is unknown. Methods used by the authors: Counts of TCRs in each sample centred on a median of 95,638 and extended from approximately 20,000 to 700,000. TCRdb re-derived calls from the RACE reads in MiXCR, one entry per CDR3 protein. TCRdb, rather than the study authors, made the V and J calls. Of 62,000 or so distinct CDR3 sequences in the sample, over 9.5% are singletons; the top ten hold 4.5% to 5.5%. As for time point: pre-sensitization, week 0. Documented treatment: therapeutic diphenylcyclopropenone sensitization with weekly scalp DPC. Study-level points and caveats: High-frequency TCRs, those above 1 in 1000, stayed the same after DPC sensitization. Correlating positively with patch test score were the PT1 expanded TCR counts.

Specimen: whole blood, collected in connection with sensitization to the hapten diphenylcyclopropenone (DPC). This TCR was sampled from a woman between 50 and 59 years old with alopecia areata. Some clones in this sample may be carry-over from other donors' samples.

CDR3 sequence reads: CASSTPGQGEDTQYF. CDR3 DNA sequence: TGTGCCAGCAGTACGCCGGGACAGGGGGAAGATACGCAGTATTTT. V and J are TRBV6-5 and TRBJ2-3; 11 bases fit TRBD1. CDR1 MNHEY and CDR2 SVGAGI come from the germline V gene. V shed 5 bases, J shed 5 bases, and the junction held 6 bases outside the gene matches. The CDR3 extends over 15 amino acids.